This TCR beta chain appears in the sequencing data of a study of cytomegalovirus exposure and HLA in healthy donors. Findings and limits, study-wide: Researchers counted roughly 150 TCR beta chains as cytomegalovirus-associated.

As concerns this clone: Its cognate antigen is unknown.

Primers: 60 Vbeta forward and 13 Jbeta reverse. Sequenced by immunoSEQ multiplex PCR; TCRdb stores in-frame clones only, minus some. The sample lists approximately 160,000 clones; over 70% were seen once. This receptor was obtained from a woman aged 30 to 39 in good health and CMV-seropositive. The sample was PBMCs.

The CDR3 protein is CASSPPGGGGYGYTF. The CDR3 DNA follows: TGTGCCAGCTCTCCTCCGGGAGGGGGAGGCTATGGCTACACCTTC. The chain carries TRBV25-1 and TRBJ1-2, with D tentatively TRBD1 (6 bases). The germline CDR1 and CDR2 sequences are MGHDK and SYGVNS. This CDR3 region has 15 residues. The germline V and J ends were trimmed by 8 bases and 4 bases, with 20 bases remaining between them.